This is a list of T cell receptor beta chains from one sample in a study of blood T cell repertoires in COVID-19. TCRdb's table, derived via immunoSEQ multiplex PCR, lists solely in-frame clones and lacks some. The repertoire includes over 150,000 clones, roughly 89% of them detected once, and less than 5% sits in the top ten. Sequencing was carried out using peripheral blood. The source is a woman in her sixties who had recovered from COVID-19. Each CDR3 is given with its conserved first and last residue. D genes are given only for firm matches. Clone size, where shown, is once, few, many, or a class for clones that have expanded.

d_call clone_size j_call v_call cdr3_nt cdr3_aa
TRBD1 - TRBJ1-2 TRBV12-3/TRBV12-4 TGTGCCAGCATGACAGGGGGCCTCTATGGCTACACCTTC CASMTGGLYGYTF
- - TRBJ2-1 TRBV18 TGTGCCAGCTCACCGCAGGGGAGCTCCTACAATGAGCAGTTCTTC CASSPQGSSYNEQFF
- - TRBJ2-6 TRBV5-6 TGTGCCAGCAGCTTGAATCGGGGACTGACCTCTGGGGCCAACGTCCTGACTTTC CASSLNRGLTSGANVLTF
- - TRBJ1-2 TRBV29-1 TGCAGCGTTGAGTCCTACAGCACCGATGGCTACACCTTC CSVESYSTDGYTF
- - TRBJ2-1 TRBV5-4 TGTGCCAGCAGCCGGGGAGGCGACCCGGGGCAGTTCTTC CASSRGGDPGQFF
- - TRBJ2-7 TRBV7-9 TGTGCCAGCAGCTTAGTTAGCTCCTACGAGCAGTACTTC CASSLVSSYEQYF
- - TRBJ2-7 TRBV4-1 TGCGCCAGCAGCCTGGGACTGCCCGCCTACGAGCAGTACTTC CASSLGLPAYEQYF
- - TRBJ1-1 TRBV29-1 TGCAGCGTTCGGCAACAGAACCCGAACACTGAAGCTTTCTTT CSVRQQNPNTEAFF
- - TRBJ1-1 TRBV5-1 TGCGCCAGCAGCTTGGCTAGGGGAGGGGGGAGCACTGAAGCTTTCTTT CASSLARGGGSTEAFF
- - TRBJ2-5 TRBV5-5 TGTGCCAGCAGCTTTGTGAGGGGGTCCCAGTACTTC CASSFVRGSQYF
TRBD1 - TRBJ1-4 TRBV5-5 TGTGCCAGCAGCTTCTGGGACAGAAATGAAAAACTGTTTTTT CASSFWDRNEKLFF
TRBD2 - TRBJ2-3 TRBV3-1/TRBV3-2 TGTGCCAGCAGCCAAGATCCTCTTTCCAGCGGGGTGCTCACAGATACGCAGTATTTT CASSQDPLSSGVLTDTQYF
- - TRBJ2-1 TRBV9 TGTGCCAGCAGCGTAGACGGCCGTCTCAGGGGAGAGCAGTTCTTC CASSVDGRLRGEQFF
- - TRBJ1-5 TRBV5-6 TGTGCCAGCAGCTTGTTCGGGGGTTTTAGCAATCAGCCCCAGCATTTT CASSLFGGFSNQPQHF
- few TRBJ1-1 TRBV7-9 TGTGCCAGCAGCTTAGACATGAACACTGAAGCTTTCTTT CASSLDMNTEAFF
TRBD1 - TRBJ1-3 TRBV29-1 TGCAGCGTTGACAGGACAGGGGACGGAAACACCATATATTTT CSVDRTGDGNTIYF
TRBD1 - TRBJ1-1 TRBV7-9 TGTGCCAGCAGCACCCAACAGGGGGATGCTTTCTTT CASSTQQGDAFF
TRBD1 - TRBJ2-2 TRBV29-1 TGCAGCGTTGGTACCGGGACAGGGGGGACCGGGGAGCTGTTTTTT CSVGTGTGGTGELFF
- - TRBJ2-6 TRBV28 TGTGCCAGCAGTTTTTGGGCCCGCTCTGGGGCCAACGTCCTGACTTTC CASSFWARSGANVLTF
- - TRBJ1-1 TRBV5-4 TGTGCCAGCGCCGGGGGTGGGGCGGTGAACACTGAAGCTTTCTTT CASAGGGAVNTEAFF
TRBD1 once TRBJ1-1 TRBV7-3 TGTGCCAGCAGCTCTTTTGGGACAGGCGTCACTGAAGCTTTCTTT CASSSFGTGVTEAFF
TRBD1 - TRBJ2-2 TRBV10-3 TGTGCCTCCCGACAGGGGTACACCGGGGAGCTGTTTTTT CASRQGYTGELFF